This T cell receptor beta chain was identified during a study of cytotoxic CD8 clonotypes in ibrutinib-treated CLL. About the study: After median approximately 74 months, about 14 stayed in remission, about twelve progressed; responses around 25 partial, 2 complete. Each sample contained, on average, about 250,000 productive templates and 94,000 or so productive rearrangements.

Germline lookup yields CDR1 MNHNS and CDR2 SASEGT. There are 13 residues in the CDR3. Between the trimmed V and J ends, which lost 6 bases and 10 bases, there was a span of 16 bases. Sequencing used immunoSEQ multiplex PCR; TCRdb keeps in-frame clones, though not all of them. The sample records fewer than 300,000 clones, 76% being singletons. The genes are TRBV6-1 and TRBJ1-5; the D gene is possibly TRBD1 (5 bases). Sample: PBMCs, taken at disease progression, from a patient treated with ibrutinib. The TCR originated in a human donor with chronic lymphocytic leukemia. The CDR3 protein is CASRTDITLPQHF. The CDR3 coding sequence is TGTGCCAGCAGGACAGATATTACTCTACCCCAGCATTTT.